Presented here are 27 T cell receptor beta chains from one specimen sequenced in a study of cytomegalovirus exposure and HLA in healthy donors. Data came from immunoSEQ multiplex PCR; TCRdb stores just in-frame clones and leaves some out. The sample has about 150,000 clones; more than 70% are singletons. Sequenced input: PBMCs. Every receptor here comes from a human donor in good health.

This chain uses TRBV6-1 with TRBJ2-3; D may be TRBD2 (6 bases). V was trimmed by 7 bases and J by 0 bases, leaving 11 bases between them. This CDR3 region has 14 residues. Germline V gives CDR1 MNHNS, CDR2 SASEGT. The CDR3 bases are TGTGCCAGCACCCGGGACTGGAGCACAGATACGCAGTATTTT. This codes for CASTRDWSTDTQYF.

The J gene is TRBJ1-1, the V gene TRBV6-4; the match to TRBD1 covers 8 bases. The CDR3 extends over 13 amino acids. Per germline, CDR1 MRHNA and CDR2 SNTAGT. V gave up 3 bases and J gave up 10 bases; unmatched junction bases: 7. CDR3 sequence reads: CASSEQTGVTAFF. The DNA of the CDR3 is TGTGCCAGCAGTGAGCAGACAGGGGTTACAGCTTTCTTT.

The chain employs TRBV5-3 and TRBJ2-1, with 9 bases aligning to TRBD2. TRBV5-3 is marked as an open reading frame, function uncertain. Losses at the gene ends were 0 bases for V and 8 bases for J; bases not matched to a gene: 6. The CDR3 length is 15 residues. This chain's CDR3 is CARSLVSGGRDEQFF. The CDR3 DNA reads as TGTGCCAGAAGCTTGGTAAGCGGGGGGAGGGATGAGCAGTTCTTC.

The V call is TRBV5-5, the J call TRBJ2-5; no clear D. From germline, CDR1 is SGHKS and CDR2 YYEKEE (reference sequence). There are 13 residues in the CDR3. The germline V and J ends were trimmed by 4 bases and 6 bases, with 13 bases remaining between them. CDR3 bases: TGTGCCAGCAGCCCTAGTGCACAACAGACCCAGTACTTC. Protein sequence: CASSPSAQQTQYF.

This clone showed up just once. The chain employs TRBV9 and TRBJ2-7, with 10 bases fitting TRBD2. V trimming: 1 base; J trimming: 2 bases; junction bases outside the gene matches: 3. The germline V gene encodes CDR1 SGDLS and CDR2 YYNGEE. This CDR3 region has 15 residues. DNA for the CDR3: TGTGCCAGCAGCGTAAGCCTAGCGGGGGCCTACGAGCAGTACTTC. This codes for CASSVSLAGAYEQYF.

This clone came up once. V is TRBV27 and J is TRBJ2-7, with D perhaps TRBD1 (5 bases). There are 13 residues in the CDR3. Germline V gene lookup returns CDR1 MNHEY and CDR2 SMNVEV (reference sequence). V lost 6 bases to trimming and J lost 4 bases, with 13 bases between them. For the CDR3, the DNA is TGTGCCAGCAGCATAGGGTACAGGTACGAGCAGTACTTC. This translates into CASSIGYRYEQYF.

V and J are TRBV4-1 and TRBJ2-7; 7 bases agree with TRBD2. The V gene's germline CDR1 is MGHRA and CDR2 YSYEKL. The junction had 5 bases not matched to a gene; V was cut back by 0 bases and J by 3 bases. The CDR3 covers 15 residues. For the CDR3, the DNA is TGCGCCAGCAGCCAAGAGAGTAGCGGGCGCTACGAGCAGTACTTC. Translation gives CASSQESSGRYEQYF.

As regards this clone: A much larger clone sits a single nucleotide away, making a read error possible. The sample carries other DNA sequences with the same CDR3. The gene calls are TRBV20-1 and TRBJ2-7; D perhaps matches TRBD2 (5 bases). Trimming removed 5 bases at V and 4 bases at J, with 9 bases between. The CDR3 is made up of 11 amino acids. Germline V gene data show CDR1 as DFQATT and CDR2 as SNEGSKA (reference sequence). The CDR3 sequence: CSAPRGYEQYF. CDR3 nucleotides: TGCAGTGCTCCACGGGGTTACGAGCAGTACTTC.

V gene TRBV5-1 combines with J gene TRBJ2-1; 7 bases line up with TRBD2. Germline loops: CDR1 SGHRS, CDR2 YFSETQ. Trimming cost V 0 bases and J 3 bases; bases outside gene matches: 3. The CDR3 runs 15 residues. CDR3 DNA sequence: TGCGCCAGCAGCTTGGTTGCGGGAGACTACAATGAGCAGTTCTTC. Translating it yields CASSLVAGDYNEQFF.

The chain employs TRBV29-1 and TRBJ1-2; TRBD1 matches 7 bases. The CDR3 has 12 amino acids. Germline values: CDR1 SQVTM, CDR2 ANQGSEA. After removal of 7 bases from V and 3 bases from J, the junction contained 5 bases not matched to a gene. For the CDR3, the DNA is TGCAGCGCCCGACAGGGTGACTATGGCTACACCTTC. Encoded protein: CSARQGDYGYTF.

The chain employs TRBV5-1 and TRBJ1-2, with D possibly TRBD1 on 6 matching bases. The V and J ends lost 0 bases and 4 bases respectively, with 13 bases between them. This CDR3 spans 15 amino acids. CDR1 is SGHRS, CDR2 YFSETQ, per germline. CDR3 protein: CASSLEGGLGYGYTF. CDR3 sequence (DNA): TGCGCCAGCAGCTTGGAGGGGGGACTAGGCTATGGCTACACCTTC.

The rearrangement joins TRBV7-2 to TRBJ1-6; 7 bases line up with TRBD1. Germline V lookup: CDR1 SGHTA, CDR2 FQGNSA. The CDR3 length is 15 residues. V dropped 5 bases and J dropped 7; count of bases not matched to a gene: 8. Here the CDR3 DNA reads TGTGCCAGCAGCCGCGCCCAGGGGGGAAATTCACCCCTCCACTTT. It translates to CASSRAQGGNSPLHF.

The chain carries TRBV5-8 and TRBJ2-1; D not resolved. Trimming left V 1 base short and J 1 base short, with 6 bases between. Germline V gives CDR1 SGHTS, CDR2 YDEGEE. This CDR3 contains 14 residues. CDR3: CASSLRLSYNEQFF. The CDR3 region has the DNA TGTGCCAGCAGCTTGCGCCTATCCTACAATGAGCAGTTCTTC.

In the case of this clone: The identical CDR3 is also encoded by other nucleotide sequences in the sample. The genes are TRBV7-9 and TRBJ1-4; 11 positions match TRBD1. After removal of 3 bases from V and 7 bases from J, the junction contained 1 base not matched to a gene. Germline values: CDR1 SEHNR, CDR2 FQNEAQ (reference sequence). This CDR3 region has 14 residues. The CDR3 sequence is CASSLGQGGEKLFF. Written as DNA, the CDR3 is TGTGCCAGCAGCTTGGGACAGGGGGGTGAAAAACTGTTTTTT.

The chain is built from TRBV11-2 and TRBJ2-1; D may be TRBD2 (6 bases). Germline lookup yields CDR1 SGHAT and CDR2 FQNNGV. The CDR3 consists of 17 residues. V was clipped by 3 bases and J by 7 bases, with 22 bases between them. The CDR3 nucleotides read TGTGCCAGCAGCTTCTTTGGCTCTTCAGCGGGCATTAATGAGCAGTTCTTC. This translates into CASSFFGSSAGINEQFF.

The gene calls are TRBV5-6 and TRBJ1-2, with D perhaps matching TRBD1 (6 bases). With 7 bases removed from V and 8 bases from J, the gap between germline ends came to 24 bases. The V gene's germline CDR1 is SGHDT and CDR2 YYEEEE. The CDR3 has 15 residues. Here the CDR3 reads CASGGRSYPSGGYTF. In DNA, the CDR3 is TGTGCCAGCGGGGGCCGTTCCTATCCCTCAGGGGGCTACACCTTC.

This rearrangement joins TRBV29-1 to TRBJ2-2, with D perhaps matching TRBD2 (6 bases). CDR3 length: 16 residues. CDR1 is SQVTM, CDR2 ANQGSEA, per germline. V gave up 2 bases and J gave up 0 bases, with 13 bases separating them. The CDR3 nucleotides are TGCAGCGTTGAACGATATGGGGGGTCGAACACCGGGGAGCTGTTTTTT. Translation: CSVERYGGSNTGELFF.

This rearrangement joins TRBV5-1 to TRBJ1-2, with a tentative D call TRBD1 (5 bases). The V gene lost 6 bases and the J gene lost 8 bases, with 20 bases spanning the gap. The CDR3 spans 14 residues. The V gene's germline CDR1 is SGHRS and CDR2 YFSETQ. The CDR3 bases are TGCGCCAGCAAGCTTGGACGGGGGAGGAACGGCTACACCTTC. Translating gives CASKLGRGRNGYTF.

The chain carries TRBV28 and TRBJ1-5; 7 nucleotides agree with TRBD1. Trimming at V came to 2 bases and at J to 7 bases, leaving 8 bases not matched to a gene. The germline V gene encodes CDR1 MDHEN and CDR2 SYDVKM. The CDR3 runs 15 residues. CDR3 sequence: CASSLATGRMQPQHF. The DNA for the CDR3 is TGTGCCAGCAGTTTAGCGACAGGGCGGATGCAGCCCCAGCATTTT.

The chain uses TRBV4-2 and TRBJ2-2; D unclear. The CDR3 runs to 13 residues. Germline V gene lookup returns CDR1 LGHNA and CDR2 YNFKEQ. V was clipped by 1 base and J by 8 bases, with 8 bases between them. In DNA, the CDR3 is TGTGCCAGCAGCCAAGCCTTCAGAGGGGAGCTGTTTTTT. As protein: CASSQAFRGELFF.

This chain connects TRBV29-1 to TRBJ2-2, with 8 bases aligning to TRBD1. The CDR3 runs 17 residues. The germline CDR1 and CDR2 sequences are SQVTM and ANQGSEA. Losses at the gene ends were 3 bases for V and 8 bases for J; bases not matched to a gene: 17. CDR3 sequence: CSVESVPGQVLSGELFF. The CDR3 DNA follows: TGCAGCGTTGAGTCGGTGCCGGGACAGGTGTTGAGTGGGGAGCTGTTTTTT.

DNA for the CDR3: TGCGCCAGCAGTCATACGCCGCAGGGGCCCTACGAGCAGTACTTC. Its translation is CASSHTPQGPYEQYF. The rearrangement links TRBV5-1 to TRBJ2-7; D may be TRBD1 (6 bases). Germline loops: CDR1 SGHRS, CDR2 YFSETQ. The ends were cut back, 5 bases at V and 2 bases at J, with 17 bases in the middle. The CDR3 sequence is 15 residues long.

CDR3 sequence (DNA): TGTGCCAGCCGGTCCCGGACAGGAGACGACACCGGTGGCTACACCTTC. Its translation is CASRSRTGDDTGGYTF. The rearrangement joins TRBV2 to TRBJ1-2; 7 bases are a match to TRBD1. The CDR3 loop spans 16 amino acids. CDR1 is SNHLY, CDR2 FYNNEI, per germline. The junction had 19 bases not matched to a gene; V was cut back by 8 bases and J by 7 bases. Together with reference TRBV2 and TRBJ1-2, the CDR3 gives the full variable domain: EPEVTQTPSHQVTQMGQEVILRCVPISNHLYFYWYRQILGQKVEFLVSFYNNEISEKSEIFDDQFSVERPDGSNFTLKIRSTKLEDSAMYFCASRSRTGDDTGGYTFGSGTRLTVV.

The chain uses TRBV5-1 and TRBJ2-7; 7 bases are shared with TRBD2. The CDR3 is made up of 13 amino acids. Losses at the gene ends were 4 bases for V and 3 bases for J; bases not matched to a gene: 4. Germline V gene data show CDR1 as SGHRS and CDR2 as YFSETQ. For the CDR3, the DNA is TGCGCCAGCAGCCCCGGGGGGTACTACGAGCAGTACTTC. Protein product: CASSPGGYYEQYF.

This rearrangement joins TRBV6-1 to TRBJ2-7; D possibly corresponds to TRBD1 (6 bases). Trimming left V 6 bases short and J 2 bases short, with 17 bases between. Germline CDR1 is MNHNS and CDR2 is SASEGT. This CDR3 has 15 amino acids. CDR3 sequence reads: CASRETGANPYEQYF. As DNA, the CDR3 is TGTGCCAGCAGGGAGACAGGCGCCAACCCCTACGAGCAGTACTTC.

This clone showed up just a few times. V usage is TRBV25-1 and J usage is TRBJ1-2, with no clear D. Germline loops: CDR1 MGHDK, CDR2 SYGVNS. CDR3 length: 13 amino acids. V was clipped by 1 base and J by 5 bases, with 8 bases between them. This CDR3 is CASSESGRYGYTF. The CDR3 bases are TGTGCCAGCAGTGAATCGGGAAGATATGGCTACACCTTC.

The chain couples TRBV19 to TRBJ2-5, with TRBD2 as a possible D gene (5 bases). This CDR3 is 11 amino acids long. V lost 9 bases, J lost 3 bases, and 8 bases lay in between. Germline assignment: CDR1 LNHDA and CDR2 SQIVND (reference sequence). This CDR3 reads CASGIEETQYF. CDR3 sequence (DNA): TGTGCCAGCGGGATAGAAGAGACCCAGTACTTC.